Presented here are 25 T cell receptor beta chains from one specimen sequenced in a study of monozygotic twins with inflammatory bowel disease. TCRdb re-called the 5' RACE reads; one entry per CDR3 protein, DNA not given. The listing records roughly 170,000 distinct CDR3 sequences. Material: blood. All receptors derive from a human donor with ulcerative colitis or Crohn's disease, or a healthy co-twin of an affected twin (not recorded which).

The chain has TRBV15 and TRBJ2-7. CDR1 and CDR2 (germline): LNHNV, YYDKDF (reference sequence). CDR3 size: 13 residues. This chain's CDR3 is CATSHESSYEQYF.

The J gene is TRBJ1-6, the V gene TRBV9. Germline V gene data show CDR1 as SGDLS and CDR2 as YYNGEE. This CDR3 has 12 residues. The CDR3 sequence: CASSAGDSPLHF. Using reference TRBV9 and TRBJ1-6 for the parts outside the CDR3, the full variable domain is DSGVTQTPKHLITATGQRVTLRCSPRSGDLSVYWYQQSLDQGLQFLIQYYNGEERAKGNILERFSAQQFPDLHSELNLSSLELGDSALYFCASSAGDSPLHFGNGTRLTVT.

This chain uses TRBV6-6 with TRBJ1-1; TCRdb's assignment of TRBD1 cannot be checked, as there is no DNA. This CDR3 contains 14 residues. Germline loops: CDR1 MNHNY, CDR2 SVGAGI (reference sequence). The CDR3 loop reads CASSRDRGPSEAFF.

This rearrangement joins TRBV30 to TRBJ1-4; TCRdb names TRBD1, which stays unverified in the absence of DNA. Germline V lookup: CDR1 GTSNPN, CDR2 SVGIG (reference sequence). The CDR3 runs 12 residues. The CDR3 region is CACRLQGGKLFF.

The chain recombines TRBV6-2 or TRBV6-3 with TRBJ2-3. The V gene's germline CDR1 is MNHEY and CDR2 SVGEGT. The CDR3 contains 12 residues. The CDR3 spells CASSYEVDTQYF.

This chain uses TRBV20-1 with TRBJ1-4; as DNA is missing, the TRBD1 call by TCRdb cannot be tested. CDR1 is DFQATT, CDR2 SNEGSKA, per germline (reference sequence). The CDR3 runs 13 residues. The CDR3 loop reads CSASRRGAEKLFF.

This chain joins TRBV20-1 and TRBJ2-5; checking the TCRdb D call of TRBD1 is not possible without DNA. CDR1 is DFQATT, CDR2 SNEGSKA, per germline (reference sequence). This CDR3 spans 15 amino acids. The CDR3 here is CSARNLAGSRETQYF.

The chain couples TRBV5-1 to TRBJ1-1; TCRdb indicates TRBD1, and absent DNA this call remains unverified. Germline CDR1 is SGHRS and CDR2 is YFSETQ. The CDR3 contains 15 residues. The CDR3 protein is CASSLGGGGTTEAFF.

CDR3 sequence reads: CSAISGLAGSSLDTQYF. This rearrangement joins TRBV20-1 to TRBJ2-3; TCRdb's assignment of TRBD2 cannot be checked, as there is no DNA. This CDR3 region has 17 residues. Germline-derived CDR1 and CDR2 are DFQATT and SNEGSKA (reference sequence).

J is TRBJ1-1 and V is TRBV18; TCRdb outputs TRBD1, but without DNA this stays unchecked. Germline V gives CDR1 KGHSH, CDR2 LQKENI. The CDR3 spans 16 residues. CDR3 sequence: CASSRNRAAGDTEAFF.

The CDR3 sequence is CASSTQNSYEQYF. This chain uses TRBV18 with TRBJ2-7. The germline CDR1 and CDR2 sequences are KGHSH and LQKENI. The CDR3 length is 13 residues.

The chain combines TRBV7-2 with TRBJ1-2; TCRdb's D gene call, TRBD1, goes unchecked for lack of DNA. Germline V gives CDR1 SGHTA, CDR2 FQGNSA. This CDR3 contains 15 residues. CDR3 protein: CASSTRQTSNYGYTF.

The CDR3 protein is CASRPGTGSYEQYF. The V and J genes are TRBV6-5 and TRBJ2-7; as DNA is missing, the TRBD1 call by TCRdb cannot be tested. CDR3 length: 14 amino acids. Germline V lookup: CDR1 MNHEY, CDR2 SVGAGI.

The chain carries TRBV28 and TRBJ1-6. The CDR3 extends over 15 amino acids. In germline, CDR1 is MDHEN, CDR2 SYDVKM. CDR3 in amino acids: CASSLWGRASSPLHF.

The CDR3 loop reads CASSLALRDRGRGYTF. The chain uses TRBV12-3 or TRBV12-4 and TRBJ1-2; TCRdb names TRBD1, which stays unverified in the absence of DNA. The CDR3 totals 16 residues.

This chain links TRBV4-2 with TRBJ2-2. Germline CDR1 and CDR2: LGHNA and YNFKEQ. This CDR3 is built from 16 residues. The CDR3: CASSQEGSSITGELFF.

V gene TRBV5-5 combines with J gene TRBJ1-6. CDR1 is SGHKS and CDR2 is YYEKEE in the germline V gene (reference sequence). The CDR3 is made up of 14 amino acids. The chain's CDR3 is CASSLESGNSPLHF.

This chain uses TRBV5-1 with TRBJ2-7; TCRdb's D call, TRBD1, is unchecked because there is no DNA. The CDR3 runs to 15 residues. Germline-derived CDR1 and CDR2 are SGHRS and YFSETQ. The CDR3 spells CASSLEGGAIVAQYF.

J is TRBJ2-7 and V is TRBV6-5. Per the germline V gene, CDR1 is MNHEY and CDR2 is SVGAGI. The CDR3 is 14 amino acids. CDR3 in amino acids: CASSYSRTYYEQYF.

The chain employs TRBV10-2 and TRBJ2-5; TCRdb names TRBD2, which stays unverified in the absence of DNA. The CDR3 has 17 amino acids. CDR1 and CDR2 from the germline V gene are WSHSY and SAAADI. The CDR3 sequence is CASSRSWASGMEETQYF.

This chain links TRBV27 with TRBJ2-7; checking the TCRdb D call of TRBD2 is not possible without DNA. The V gene's germline CDR1 is MNHEY and CDR2 SMNVEV (reference sequence). The CDR3 is 13 residues long. The CDR3 is CASSPASTYEQYF.

The genes are TRBV11-2 and TRBJ2-4; TCRdb proposes TRBD2, but this gene call is untestable without DNA. CDR3 length equals 15 residues. The germline V gene has CDR1 SGHAT and CDR2 FQNNGV. CDR3 region: CASSLRTSGINIQYF.

The gene calls are TRBV12-3 or TRBV12-4 and TRBJ1-3. The CDR3 length is 13 residues. This chain's CDR3 is CASKNHNGNTIYF.

The chain links TRBV4-3 to TRBJ2-5. Per germline, CDR1 LGHNA and CDR2 YSLEER. CDR3 length equals 14 residues. The CDR3 sequence is CASSQDRGTQTQYF.

The rearrangement uses TRBV3-1 and TRBJ1-1; TCRdb reports TRBD1, a call that lacks DNA to check it against. Per germline, CDR1 LGHDT and CDR2 YNNKEL (reference sequence). This CDR3 is 16 amino acids long. CDR3 protein: CASSPPRDRPNTEAFF.